This TCR beta chain was obtained from a study of blood T cells in healthy people across ages. Trimming removed 4 bases from V and 10 bases from J, with 15 bases in between. The V gene's germline CDR1 is SGHDT and CDR2 YYEEEE. There are 13 residues in the CDR3. Each sample provided at least 6 micrograms of extracted total RNA. Combining a sample-barcoded 5' primer with a J-beta primer mix, a second PCR ran for about 7 to 11 cycles. Each cDNA molecule was tagged by a template-switch adaptor with 12 random nucleotides. TCRdb used MiXCR to reprocess the 5' RACE reads, holding one entry per CDR3 protein. Counted here are 780,000 or so distinct CDR3 sequences, 56% occurring once; the ten biggest clones make up around 25%.

The sequence came from a man in his forties in good health. V usage is TRBV5-6 and J usage is TRBJ2-4; D is possibly TRBD2 (5 bases). The sequenced sample consisted of blood. CDR3 loop: CASSLSGPGIQYF. CDR3 in DNA: TGTGCCAGCAGCCTGTCGGGCCCGGGGATTCAGTACTTC.